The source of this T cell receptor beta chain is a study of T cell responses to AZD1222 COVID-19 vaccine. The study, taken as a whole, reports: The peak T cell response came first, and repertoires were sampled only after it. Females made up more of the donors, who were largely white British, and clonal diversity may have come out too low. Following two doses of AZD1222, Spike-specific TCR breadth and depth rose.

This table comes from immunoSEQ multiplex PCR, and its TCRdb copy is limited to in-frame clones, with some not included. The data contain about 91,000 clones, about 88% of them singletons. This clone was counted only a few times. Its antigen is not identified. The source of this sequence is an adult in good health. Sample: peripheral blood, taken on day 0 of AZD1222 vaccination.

The DNA for the CDR3 is TGTGCCAGCAGACCGGATGGCAGAGCCGGGGAGCAGTTCTTC. It yields the protein CASRPDGRAGEQFF. The chain recombines TRBV11-3 with TRBJ2-1; D is ambiguous. This CDR3 has 14 residues. CDR1 is SGHNT and CDR2 is YENEEA in the germline V gene. V was cut by 6 bases and J by 10 bases, with 19 bases left in between.